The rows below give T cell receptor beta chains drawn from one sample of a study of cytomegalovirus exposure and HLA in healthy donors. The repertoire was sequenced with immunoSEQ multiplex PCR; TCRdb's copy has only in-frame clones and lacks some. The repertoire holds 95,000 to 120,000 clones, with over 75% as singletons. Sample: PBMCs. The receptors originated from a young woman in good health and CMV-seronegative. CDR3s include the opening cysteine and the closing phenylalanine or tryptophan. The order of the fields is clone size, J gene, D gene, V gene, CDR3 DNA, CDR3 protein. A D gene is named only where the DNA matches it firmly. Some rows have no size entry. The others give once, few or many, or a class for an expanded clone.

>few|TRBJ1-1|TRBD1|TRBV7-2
TGTGCCAGCAGCCCAAGACAGGGGGCGCATCCCGAAGCTTTCTTT
CASSPRQGAHPEAFF
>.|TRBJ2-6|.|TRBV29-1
TGCAGCGTTGCCTACCGGGACTTCCCTGGGGCCAACGTCCTGACTTTC
CSVAYRDFPGANVLTF
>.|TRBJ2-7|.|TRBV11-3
TGTGCCAGCAGCCCGACCCGGGACAAGGGCTACGAGCAGTACTTC
CASSPTRDKGYEQYF
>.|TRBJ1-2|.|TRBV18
TGTGCCAGCTCACCACCGGGGCGATTCAACTATGGCTACACCTTC
CASSPPGRFNYGYTF
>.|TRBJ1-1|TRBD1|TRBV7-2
TGTGCCAGCAGTTTAGAGGGGATGACAGGGCCTGAAGCTTTCTTT
CASSLEGMTGPEAFF
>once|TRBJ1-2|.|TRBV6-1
TGTGCCAGCTACAAATATGGCTACACCTTC
CASYKYGYTF
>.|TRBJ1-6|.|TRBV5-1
TGCGCCAGCAGCTCAACAGTGGGGCAGGGGATTTCACCCCTCCACTTT
CASSSTVGQGISPLHF
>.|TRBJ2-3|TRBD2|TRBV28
TGTGCCAGCAGTCCCCCGGGACTAGCGGGAGGACCAAGCACAGATACGCAGTATTTT
CASSPPGLAGGPSTDTQYF
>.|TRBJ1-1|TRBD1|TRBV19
TGTGCCAGTAGTTCACAGGGGGTGGCCACTGAAGCTTTCTTT
CASSSQGVATEAFF
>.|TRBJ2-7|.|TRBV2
TGTGCCAGCAGTCCCGGGGCGGCTAGCGTTACCTACGAGCAGTACTTC
CASSPGAASVTYEQYF
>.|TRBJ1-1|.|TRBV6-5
TGTGCCAGCAGTGTCCGGACTTTTCGGAACACTGAAGCTTTCTTT
CASSVRTFRNTEAFF
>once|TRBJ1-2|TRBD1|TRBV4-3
TGCGCCAGCAGCCAATCTACAGGGGTTAACTATGGCTACACCTTC
CASSQSTGVNYGYTF
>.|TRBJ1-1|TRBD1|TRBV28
TGTGCCAGCAGTTTGCCACAGGGGGCGAGCACTGAAGCTTTCTTT
CASSLPQGASTEAFF
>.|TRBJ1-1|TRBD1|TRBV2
TGTGCCAGCATGGCGACAGGGTTCACTGAAGCTTTCTTT
CASMATGFTEAFF
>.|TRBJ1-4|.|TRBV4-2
TGTGCCAGCAGCCAAGATGCTACAGCTAATGAAAAACTGTTTTTT
CASSQDATANEKLFF
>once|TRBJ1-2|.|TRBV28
TGTGCCAGCAGCCATAAACAGACGTACTACACCTTC
CASSHKQTYYTF
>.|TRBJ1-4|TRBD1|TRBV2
TGTGCCAGCAGTGATGTCTGGGACAGTGAAAAACTGTTTTTT
CASSDVWDSEKLFF
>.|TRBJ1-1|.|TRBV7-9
TGTGCCAGCAGCTTAATCGACAGGTCCACTGAAGCTTTCTTT
CASSLIDRSTEAFF
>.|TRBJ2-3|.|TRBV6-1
TGTGCCAGCAGTGAAGGGTCTGGGGGAGGTCCAGATACGCAGTATTTT
CASSEGSGGGPDTQYF
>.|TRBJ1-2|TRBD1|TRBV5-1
TGCGCCAGCAGCGGAACGAGGACAGGATCGGAAGGCTACACCTTC
CASSGTRTGSEGYTF
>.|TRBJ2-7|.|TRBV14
TGTGCCAGCAGCCAAGCCAGGGGCTACGAGCAGTACTTC
CASSQARGYEQYF
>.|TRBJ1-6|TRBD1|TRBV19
TGTGCCAGTAGTATGGGTGGACAGGAGAATTCACCCCTCCACTTT
CASSMGGQENSPLHF
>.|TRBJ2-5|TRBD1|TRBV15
TGTGCCACCAGCGGGTCCACAGGGGTGCAAGAGACCCAGTACTTC
CATSGSTGVQETQYF
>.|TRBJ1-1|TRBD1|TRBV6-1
TGTGCCAGCAGCCAGGGACAGGGGAACACTGAAGCTTTCTTT
CASSQGQGNTEAFF
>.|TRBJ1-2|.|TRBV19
TGTGCCAGTATGCTCTCGGGGGTCACCAACTATGGCTACACCTTC
CASMLSGVTNYGYTF
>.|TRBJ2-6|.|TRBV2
TGTGCCAGCAAGACCCCGGTTGGGCCTGGGGCCAACGTCCTGACTTTC
CASKTPVGPGANVLTF
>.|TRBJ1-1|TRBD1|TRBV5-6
TGTGCCAGCAGCGCGGGGACAGGGGGATTGAACACTGAAGCTTTCTTT
CASSAGTGGLNTEAFF
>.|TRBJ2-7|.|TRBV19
TGTGCCAGTAGTATAAAGAGTGCCCACGAGCAGTACTTC
CASSIKSAHEQYF
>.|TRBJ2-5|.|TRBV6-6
TGTGCCAGCAGTTACTCGAAAGACTCCCAAGAGACCCAGTACTTC
CASSYSKDSQETQYF
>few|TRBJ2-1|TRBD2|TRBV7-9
TGTGCCAGCAGCTGGGCTAGCGGGAACAATGAGCAGTTCTTC
CASSWASGNNEQFF
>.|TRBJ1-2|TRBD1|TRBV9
TGTGCCAGCAGCGCCAACAGGGGCTTCTATGGCTACACCTTC
CASSANRGFYGYTF
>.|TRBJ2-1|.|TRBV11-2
TGTGCCAGCAGGGCCGTAAGGGGGATGTACAATGAGCAGTTCTTC
CASRAVRGMYNEQFF
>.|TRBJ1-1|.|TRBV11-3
TGTGCCAGCAGCTTCGAGGCCGACGGGACTGAAGCTTTCTTT
CASSFEADGTEAFF
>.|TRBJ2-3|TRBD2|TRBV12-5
TGTGCTAGTGGTTTGGTACGTACTAGCGGGATCTCTAGCACAGATACGCAGTATTTT
CASGLVRTSGISSTDTQYF
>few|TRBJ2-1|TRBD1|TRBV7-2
TGTGCCAGCAGCTCGACAGGGCGCCCTACCAATGAGCAGTTCTTC
CASSSTGRPTNEQFF